A single sample gave rise to the 9 T cell receptor beta chains below, sequenced in a study of CD4 T cells in relation to SARS-CoV-2 and coronaviruses. Profiled with immunoSEQ multiplex PCR; TCRdb holds only in-frame clones, not every one. The sample consists of 40,000 or so clones, 70% to 90% of them appearing once. The sample was memory CD4+ T cells from PBMCs. These receptors came from an adult with COVID-19.

The chain links TRBV20-1 to TRBJ1-2; 7 positions agree with TRBD1. Germline CDR1 reads DFQATT; CDR2 reads SNEGSKA (reference sequence). This CDR3 comprises 15 residues. V shed 3 bases, J shed 7 bases, and the junction held 14 bases outside the gene matches. CDR3: CSASARGQIHRGYTF. CDR3 nucleotide sequence: TGCAGTGCTAGTGCAAGGGGGCAGATCCATCGTGGCTACACCTTC.

This chain uses TRBV5-1 with TRBJ2-2; D ambiguous. Trimming removed 0 bases at V and 2 bases at J, with 8 bases between. The germline V gene has CDR1 SGHRS and CDR2 YFSETQ. The CDR3 is 15 amino acids. The CDR3, as DNA: TGCGCCAGCAGCTTGGTTTTCGGCAACACCGGGGAGCTGTTTTTT. Translated, it gives CASSLVFGNTGELFF.

Points on this clone: This sample also contains other DNA sequences that code for the same CDR3. V is TRBV19 and J is TRBJ2-3, with 11 nucleotides matching TRBD1. Germline lookup yields CDR1 LNHDA and CDR2 SQIVND (reference sequence). This CDR3 has 14 amino acids. Trimming cost V 3 bases and J 4 bases; bases outside gene matches: 0. CDR3 sequence: CASSMGQGADTQYF. The CDR3 DNA reads as TGTGCCAGTAGTATGGGACAGGGGGCAGATACGCAGTATTTT.

This sequence joins TRBV28 and TRBJ1-5; no clear D gene. In germline, CDR1 is MDHEN, CDR2 SYDVKM. Trimming took off 4 bases at V and 2 bases at J, with 12 bases between the two ends. The CDR3 is 15 residues long. CDR3 coding DNA: TGTGCCAGCAGTTATAAGGTAGAGGGCAATCAGCCCCAGCATTTT. Translation gives CASSYKVEGNQPQHF. Complete variable domain (other parts from reference TRBV28 and TRBJ1-5): DVKVTQSSRYLVKRTGEKVFLECVQDMDHENMFWYRQDPGLGLRLIYFSYDVKMKEKGDIPEGYSVSREKKERFSLILESASTNQTSMYLCASSYKVEGNQPQHFGDGTRLSIL.

This chain uses TRBV6-1 with TRBJ2-1; 8 nucleotides align to TRBD1. Germline V lookup: CDR1 MNHNS, CDR2 SASEGT. J was trimmed by 0 bases and V by 1 base; bases with no gene match: 8. This CDR3 has 18 residues. CDR3 in amino acids: CASSEGTGPLGSYNEQFF. The CDR3 DNA sequence: TGTGCCAGCAGTGAAGGGACAGGGCCGCTTGGCTCCTACAATGAGCAGTTCTTC.

In the case of this clone: At one boundary the junction diverges from the germline segment, which might be a read error. V is TRBV28 and J is TRBJ2-7; D may be TRBD2 (7 bases). This CDR3 is built from 12 residues. The germline CDR1 and CDR2 sequences are MDHEN and SYDVKM. The CDR3 DNA is TGTGCCAGCCTAGCTTGGGGCGGGGGCTTAGGGTTC. It codes for CASLAWGGGLGF.

The J gene is TRBJ2-5, the V gene TRBV5-4; 10 bases align to TRBD2. Germline CDR1 SGHNT, CDR2 YYREEE (reference sequence). The trim removed 4 bases at V and 5 bases at J, leaving 5 bases unmatched. The CDR3 length is 14 residues. The CDR3 sequence is CASSMGLALETQYF. For the CDR3, the DNA is TGTGCCAGCAGCATGGGACTAGCGTTGGAGACCCAGTACTTC.

The rearrangement uses TRBV5-1 and TRBJ2-1, with TRBD2 identical over 7 bases. This CDR3 is 16 amino acids long. Germline CDR1 SGHRS, CDR2 YFSETQ. J lost 0 bases, V lost 2 bases, and 5 bases had no gene match. The CDR3 bases are TGCGCCAGCAGCTTCATAGCGGGCGGCTCCTACAATGAGCAGTTCTTC. It encodes CASSFIAGGSYNEQFF.

The rearrangement links TRBV7-9 to TRBJ2-1; 7 positions match TRBD2. V trimming: 5 bases; J trimming: 1 base; junction bases outside the gene matches: 5. The CDR3 runs to 15 residues. Germline V gene sequence: CDR1 SEHNR, CDR2 FQNEAQ (reference sequence). The CDR3 coding sequence is TGTGCCAGCAGCCCTTCTAGCGGTTCCTACAATGAGCAGTTCTTC. Protein sequence: CASSPSSGSYNEQFF.